Listed here are 10 T cell receptor beta chains from one sample, sequenced in a study of T cell responses to AZD1222 COVID-19 vaccine. Repertoires were generated with immunoSEQ multiplex PCR, while TCRdb's copy carries only in-frame clones and drops some. The table has roughly 120,000 clones, more than 85% seen once. This sample comprised peripheral blood, obtained 28 days after the second AZD1222 dose. Every receptor here comes from an adult who received the AZD1222 COVID-19 vaccine.

V usage is TRBV25-1 and J usage is TRBJ1-3; D gene unclear. Per the germline V gene, CDR1 is MGHDK and CDR2 is SYGVNS. The CDR3 extends over 11 amino acids. CDR3 residues: CAHSGGNTIYF. CDR3 sequence (DNA): TGTGCACACTCGGGGGGAAACACCATATATTTT.

The chain employs TRBV30 and TRBJ2-7, with a possible D match to TRBD2 (6 bases). Trimming took 3 bases from V and 0 from J, leaving 9 bases between them. The CDR3 length is 13 residues. Germline V lookup: CDR1 GTSNPN, CDR2 SVGIG (reference sequence). The CDR3 sequence: CAWRRGISYEQYF. DNA of the CDR3: TGTGCCTGGAGGCGGGGCATCTCCTACGAGCAGTACTTC.

This clone was detected only once. This rearrangement joins TRBV30 to TRBJ1-6; TRBD1 aligns across 10 bases. Germline V gene data show CDR1 as GTSNPN and CDR2 as SVGIG (reference sequence). The V and J ends lost 2 bases and 5 bases, in that order; junction bases with no gene match: 6. The CDR3 consists of 16 residues. This chain's CDR3 is CAWSLTGGWNNSPLHF. The CDR3 DNA sequence: TGTGCCTGGAGTCTGACAGGGGGCTGGAATAATTCACCCCTCCACTTT.

The chain's CDR3 is CASSLLSPGAQWAEAFF. The CDR3 DNA reads TGTGCCAGCAGCTTATTGTCACCGGGGGCTCAGTGGGCTGAAGCTTTCTTT. The V and J genes are TRBV11-2 and TRBJ1-1; D might be TRBD1 (6 bases). This CDR3 has 17 amino acids. V lost 2 bases, J lost 6 bases, and 22 bases lay in between. Germline CDR1 and CDR2: SGHAT and FQNNGV.

This clone has only one observation. The chain joins TRBV28 to TRBJ1-2; D might be TRBD1 (6 bases). The CDR3 sequence is 13 residues long. The germline V gene encodes CDR1 MDHEN and CDR2 SYDVKM. V lost 5 bases, J lost 8 bases, and 15 bases lay in between. CDR3 region: CASSRRGLYGYTF. The CDR3 DNA follows: TGTGCCAGCAGTCGCAGGGGCTTGTACGGCTACACCTTC.

This chain links TRBV19 with TRBJ2-7, with D tentatively TRBD1 (5 bases). The V gene's germline CDR1 is LNHDA and CDR2 SQIVND (reference sequence). V dropped 4 bases and J dropped 0 bases, with 10 bases sitting between them. The CDR3 is made up of 14 amino acids. The CDR3, as DNA: TGTGCCAGTAGTAAGGGGATGAGCTCCTACGAGCAGTACTTC. Translating gives CASSKGMSSYEQYF.

The J gene is TRBJ2-5, the V gene TRBV28, with 10 bases fitting TRBD1. The CDR3 length is 17 residues. Losses at the gene ends were 4 bases for V and 4 bases for J; bases not matched to a gene: 12. Looked up from germline, CDR1 is MDHEN and CDR2 is SYDVKM. The CDR3 bases are TGTGCCAGCAGTTGGGGTGGACAGGGGGTCTTACTAGAGACCCAGTACTTC. Translated: CASSWGGQGVLLETQYF. The full variable domain, rest sourced from reference TRBV28 and TRBJ2-5, is DVKVTQSSRYLVKRTGEKVFLECVQDMDHENMFWYRQDPGLGLRLIYFSYDVKMKEKGDIPEGYSVSREKKERFSLILESASTNQTSMYLCASSWGGQGVLLETQYFGPGTRLLVL.

This chain joins TRBV7-9 and TRBJ2-1; 9 nucleotides align to TRBD2. Unmatched junction bases numbered 12, after V lost 5 bases and J lost 7 bases. The CDR3 loop spans 16 amino acids. The germline CDR1 and CDR2 sequences are SEHNR and FQNEAQ (reference sequence). CDR3 protein: CASSPNERGARNEQFF. DNA of the CDR3: TGTGCCAGCAGCCCAAATGAGCGGGGGGCTAGGAATGAGCAGTTCTTC.

The chain joins TRBV6-2 or TRBV6-3 to TRBJ2-7; 9 positions match TRBD1. CDR3 length equals 14 residues. Germline V gives CDR1 MNHEY, CDR2 SVGEGT. The V and J ends lost 0 bases and 6 bases, in that order; junction bases with no gene match: 3. Here the CDR3 reads CASSYSYRGREQYF. CDR3 DNA sequence: TGTGCCAGCAGTTACTCGTACAGGGGGCGCGAGCAGTACTTC.

V usage is TRBV6-2 or TRBV6-3 and J usage is TRBJ1-2; the D is unclear. The CDR3 totals 12 residues. CDR1 MNHEY and CDR2 SVGEGT come from the germline V gene. Trimming shortened V by 5 bases and J by 8 bases, and 12 bases separated the two germline ends. DNA for the CDR3: TGTGCCAGCAGTGAGGACCCGGGAGGCTACACCTTC. This sequence encodes CASSEDPGGYTF.